This TCR beta chain derives from a study of T cells in women clearing cervical HPV infection. Turning to the study itself: Case blood was drawn when the lesion was first found; control blood after infection became undetectable.

Study-wide points: TRBV6-7 relative abundance averaged 0.11% in cases and about 0.17% in controls.

Germline V gene sequence: CDR1 MDHEN, CDR2 SYDVKM. The CDR3 sequence is 12 residues long. Here immunoSEQ multiplex PCR was the method, and the copy in TCRdb shows in-frame clones only, minus some. Listed are around 23,000 clones; approximately 9.8% falls within the top ten. With respect to this clone: The antigen is unknown. The read gets to within 3 residues of the CDR3 end, and the germline J gene fills in the rest.

J is TRBJ1-6 and V is TRBV28; D call uncertain. The receptor comes from a woman aged 18 to 75 with a cervical HPV16 infection that either progressed to CIN3+ or cleared (not recorded which). Source material: blood buffy coat. The part of the CDR3 DNA that was read is TGTGCCAGCAGTCCAAGCGGTAACCCC. This codes for CASSPSGNP. The entire CDR3 reads CASSPSGNPLHF. Variable domain in full (rest from reference TRBV28 and TRBJ1-6): DVKVTQSSRYLVKRTGEKVFLECVQDMDHENMFWYRQDPGLGLRLIYFSYDVKMKEKGDIPEGYSVSREKKERFSLILESASTNQTSMYLCASSPSGNPLHFGNGTRLTVT.